These T cell receptor beta chains were read from a single sample in a study of radiation and T cells in renal cell carcinoma. Clones were read by immunoSEQ multiplex PCR, and TCRdb kept only the in-frame ones, dropping some. The sample lists 130,000 or so clones, approximately 82% occurring once. Sequencing used blood, obtained from a patient whose treatment included radiotherapy and nephrectomy. All receptors come from a woman between 50 and 59 years old with renal cell carcinoma. Each CDR3 is given with its conserved first and last residue. The D gene is left open where the match is weak. Clone size is given for some rows only: seen once, a few or many times, or a class if the clone is expanded.

>14|TRBD1|TRBJ1-1|few|TRBV9
CASSPAQGYTEAFF
TGTGCCAGCAGCCCCGCACAGGGGTACACTGAAGCTTTCTTT
>17|TRBD2|TRBJ2-6|.|TRBV2
CASRPGLAGRGANVLTF
TGTGCCAGCCGGCCGGGACTAGCGGGACGTGGGGCCAACGTCCTGACTTTC
>15|TRBD1|TRBJ1-1|.|TRBV5-4
CASSFNRGQSTEAFF
TGTGCCAGCAGCTTTAACAGGGGGCAAAGCACTGAAGCTTTCTTT
>13|.|TRBJ2-5|.|TRBV18
CASSQGQTETQYF
TGTGCCAGCTCACAGGGACAAACAGAGACCCAGTACTTC
>15|TRBD2|TRBJ2-5|.|TRBV5-1
CASSPPPGGEETQYF
TGCGCCAGCAGCCCTCCACCCGGGGGGGAAGAGACCCAGTACTTC
>14|.|TRBJ1-5|.|TRBV2
CASRYRVSNQPQHF
TGTGCCAGCAGGTACAGGGTTAGCAATCAGCCCCAGCATTTT
>14|TRBD2|TRBJ2-5|.|TRBV9
CASSAAGGRETQYF
TGTGCCAGCAGCGCCGCGGGAGGCCGGGAGACCCAGTACTTC
>17|.|TRBJ1-1|.|TRBV27
CASSRPSDGPGGTEAFF
TGTGCCAGCAGTCGCCCCTCGGACGGCCCCGGGGGCACTGAAGCTTTCTTT
>14|.|TRBJ2-7|.|TRBV6-5
CASSRLGERYEQYF
TGTGCCAGCAGTCGATTAGGGGAGCGCTACGAGCAGTACTTC
>13|.|TRBJ2-3|.|TRBV9
CASSSRQLYTQYF
TGTGCCAGCAGCTCGAGACAGTTATATACGCAGTATTTT
>16|TRBD1|TRBJ2-7|.|TRBV5-1
CASSLPRTGVGYEQYF
TGCGCCAGCAGCTTACCCCGGACAGGGGTTGGCTACGAGCAGTACTTC
>19|.|TRBJ2-7|.|TRBV7-2
CASSLGLGGRLWRSYEQYF
TGTGCCAGCAGCTTAGGGCTGGGGGGCCGACTCTGGCGTTCCTACGAGCAGTACTTC
>13|.|TRBJ1-5|once|TRBV10-3
CAISVSPSQPQHF
TGTGCCATCAGTGTTAGTCCCAGTCAGCCCCAGCATTTT
>13|.|TRBJ1-2|.|TRBV6-4
CASSATGFGGYTF
TGTGCCAGCAGTGCGACAGGCTTTGGTGGCTACACCTTC
>11|TRBD1|TRBJ1-2|.|TRBV29-1
CSVSDRGAYTF
TGCAGCGTCTCGGACAGGGGGGCCTACACCTTC
>15|.|TRBJ2-1|.|TRBV18
CASSPIGSSYNEQFF
TGTGCCAGCTCACCTATCGGGAGCTCCTACAATGAGCAGTTCTTC
>13|.|TRBJ2-1|.|TRBV7-8
CASSTRFLNEQFF
TGTGCCAGCAGCACAAGGTTCCTCAATGAGCAGTTCTTC
>13|.|TRBJ1-5|.|TRBV14
CASSQDSNQPQHF
TGTGCCAGCAGCCAAGATAGCAATCAGCCCCAGCATTTT
>15|TRBD1|TRBJ2-5|once|TRBV14
CASSLPGGWRETQYF
TGTGCCAGCAGCCTCCCAGGGGGCTGGAGAGAGACCCAGTACTTC
>14|.|TRBJ1-5|once|TRBV4-1
CASSHTDSNQPQHF
TGCGCCAGCAGCCATACCGATAGCAATCAGCCCCAGCATTTT
>13|.|TRBJ2-7|.|TRBV4-1
CASSHDLAYEQYF
TGCGCCAGCAGCCATGACTTAGCCTACGAGCAGTACTTC
>16|.|TRBJ2-5|.|TRBV7-6
CASSRILDKLGETQYF
TGTGCCAGCAGCCGCATTTTGGACAAATTGGGAGAGACCCAGTACTTC
>15|TRBD1|TRBJ1-4|few|TRBV7-2
CASSQRGQGGEKLFF
TGTGCCAGCAGCCAGCGGGGACAGGGGGGGGAAAAACTGTTTTTT
>10|.|TRBJ1-1|.|TRBV28
CASSLGEAFF
TGTGCCAGCAGTTTAGGTGAAGCTTTCTTT
>14|.|TRBJ1-4|.|TRBV5-6
CASTTQSGTKKLFF
TGTGCCAGCACCACCCAATCCGGAACAAAAAAACTGTTTTTT
>13|.|TRBJ1-2|.|TRBV19
CASTRRGQRGYTF
TGTGCCAGTACCCGACGGGGGCAACGTGGCTACACCTTC
>14|.|TRBJ1-1|.|TRBV29-1
CSVKGGSWGTEAFF
TGCAGCGTTAAAGGTGGTTCCTGGGGGACTGAAGCTTTCTTT
>16|.|TRBJ2-2|.|TRBV28
CASNPSGGADTGELFF
TGTGCCAGCAACCCTTCAGGGGGGGCGGACACCGGGGAGCTGTTTTTT
>9|.|TRBJ1-6|.|TRBV20-1
CSADSPLHF
TGCAGTGCGGATTCACCCCTCCACTTT
>16|TRBD2|TRBJ2-1|.|TRBV6-6
CASSYSKELADNEQFF
TGTGCCAGCAGTTACTCAAAGGAACTAGCGGACAATGAGCAGTTCTTC
>13|.|TRBJ2-7|once|TRBV7-2
CASSSQIDYEQYF
TGTGCCAGCAGCTCACAGATAGACTACGAGCAGTACTTC
>13|.|TRBJ1-5|few|TRBV2
CASSVRSAQPQHF
TGTGCCAGCAGTGTGAGGAGTGCTCAGCCCCAGCATTTT
>17|.|TRBJ1-6|.|TRBV25-1
CASSRRGSLNYNSPLHF
TGTGCCAGCAGCCGAAGGGGCAGTCTTAACTATAATTCACCCCTCCACTTT
>14|TRBD1|TRBJ2-7|few|TRBV29-1
CSVSDRVDAYEQYF
TGCAGCGTCAGCGACAGGGTGGACGCCTACGAGCAGTACTTC
>14|.|TRBJ2-7|.|TRBV5-1
CASSKTTSKDEQYF
TGCGCCAGCAGCAAAACGACTAGTAAAGACGAGCAGTACTTC
>14|.|TRBJ2-7|.|TRBV2
CASSEEEGYAEQYF
TGTGCCAGCAGTGAAGAGGAGGGCTACGCCGAGCAGTACTTC
>15|.|TRBJ2-7|.|TRBV7-2
CASSLVPGSGYEQYF
TGTGCCAGCAGCTTAGTCCCGGGATCGGGCTACGAGCAGTACTTC
>13|.|TRBJ2-7|.|TRBV28
CASSFRATYEQYF
TGTGCCAGCAGTTTCCGAGCGACCTACGAGCAGTACTTC
>13|.|TRBJ1-1|.|TRBV19
CASSISPDYEAFF
TGTGCCAGTAGTATTTCCCCGGATTACGAAGCTTTCTTT
>14|.|TRBJ1-1|.|TRBV10-3
CAISESGSDTEAFF
TGTGCCATCAGTGAGTCAGGGTCGGACACTGAAGCTTTCTTT
>15|.|TRBJ1-2|.|TRBV9
CASSVAGQLAHGYTF
TGTGCCAGCAGCGTAGCTGGACAGTTGGCTCATGGCTACACCTTC
>13|TRBD1|TRBJ2-5|.|TRBV2
CASSKGTGGTQYF
TGTGCCAGCAGTAAGGGGACAGGGGGAACTCAGTACTTC
>14|.|TRBJ2-1|once|TRBV5-1
CASSLDPVYNEQFF
TGCGCCAGCAGCTTGGATCCCGTATACAATGAGCAGTTCTTC
>14|.|TRBJ2-1|.|TRBV5-6
CASSPTRQANEQFF
TGTGCCAGCAGCCCGACCCGACAGGCCAATGAGCAGTTCTTC
>16|TRBD1|TRBJ2-2|.|TRBV7-8
CASSPRDRGGLGELFF
TGTGCCAGCAGCCCTCGGGACAGGGGGGGACTCGGGGAGCTGTTTTTT
>16|TRBD1|TRBJ1-1|once|TRBV4-3
CASSQSSSGGNTEAFF
TGCGCCAGCAGCCAATCGAGCTCAGGGGGCAACACTGAAGCTTTCTTT
>13|.|TRBJ2-4|.|TRBV27
CASSLSTKNIQYF
TGTGCCAGCAGTTTATCAACCAAAAACATTCAGTACTTC
>15|TRBD1|TRBJ1-5|once|TRBV4-3
CASSQTDRAGQPQHF
TGCGCCAGCAGCCAGACGGACAGGGCCGGTCAGCCCCAGCATTTT
>11|.|TRBJ2-7|.|TRBV2
CASTGYYEQYF
TGTGCCAGCACGGGATATTACGAGCAGTACTTC
>14|.|TRBJ2-5|.|TRBV6-1
CASVPTGYVETQYF
TGTGCCAGCGTCCCGACCGGGTACGTAGAGACCCAGTACTTC